These 19 T cell receptor beta chains originate from one sample sequenced in a study of cytotoxic CD8 clonotypes in ibrutinib-treated CLL. Clones were sequenced by immunoSEQ multiplex PCR, and TCRdb holds only the in-frame ones, with some missing. The profile shows tens of thousands of clones, roughly 84% of them singletons. The specimen comprised PBMCs, sampled before ibrutinib treatment. All receptors come from a human donor with chronic lymphocytic leukemia.

The chain links TRBV29-1 to TRBJ2-7; 7 nucleotides agree with TRBD2. V lost 6 bases and J lost 1; bases outside the gene matches: 3. This CDR3 region has 12 residues. Germline V gives CDR1 SQVTM, CDR2 ANQGSEA. CDR3 region: CSVELASYEQYF. The CDR3 nucleotides read TGCAGCGTCGAACTAGCGTCCTACGAGCAGTACTTC.

The chain carries TRBV7-3 and TRBJ2-1; the D gene could be TRBD1 or TRBD2 (5 bases each). Per germline, CDR1 SGHTA and CDR2 FQGTGA. The CDR3 has 15 residues. The germline V and J ends were trimmed by 5 bases and 8 bases, with 19 bases remaining between them. The CDR3 loop reads CASSLQGASADEQFF. The CDR3 DNA is TGTGCCAGCAGCCTCCAGGGAGCCTCCGCGGATGAGCAGTTCTTC.

In this sample, this clone is medium-sized. The rearrangement uses TRBV28 and TRBJ2-3; maybe TRBD1 (5 bases). V was cut by 5 bases and J by 3 bases, with 9 bases left in between. This CDR3 is 13 amino acids long. CDR1 is MDHEN and CDR2 is SYDVKM in the germline V gene. CDR3 sequence (DNA): TGTGCCAGCAGTCTTCCAGGGACAGATACGCAGTATTTT. This translates into CASSLPGTDTQYF. The full variable domain, its missing parts supplied by reference TRBV28 and TRBJ2-3, is DVKVTQSSRYLVKRTGEKVFLECVQDMDHENMFWYRQDPGLGLRLIYFSYDVKMKEKGDIPEGYSVSREKKERFSLILESASTNQTSMYLCASSLPGTDTQYFGPGTRLTVL.

The chain joins TRBV6-5 to TRBJ2-7, with a possible D match to TRBD1 (5 bases). The CDR3 consists of 11 residues. Trimming removed 2 bases from V and 11 bases from J, with 10 bases in between. Germline CDR1 is MNHEY and CDR2 is SVGAGI. The chain's CDR3 is CASSYRGKEYF. The CDR3 region has the DNA TGTGCCAGCAGTTACAGGGGAAAGGAGTACTTC.

This clone was counted only a few times. The V and J genes are TRBV9 and TRBJ2-1, with D possibly matching TRBD2 (7 bases). Between the trimmed V and J ends, which lost 5 bases and 0 bases, there was a span of 12 bases. The germline CDR1 and CDR2 sequences are SGDLS and YYNGEE. The CDR3 length is 15 residues. In nucleotides, the CDR3 is TGTGCCAGCAGTGCGGGGGCCAGCTCCTACAATGAGCAGTTCTTC. This codes for CASSAGASSYNEQFF.

The genes are TRBV11-2 and TRBJ1-5; weak D call: TRBD1 (5 bases). This CDR3 has 15 amino acids. Deletions cut 2 bases from V and 8 bases from J, with 16 bases between. Germline assignment: CDR1 SGHAT and CDR2 FQNNGV. The CDR3 sequence is CASSLRGLPQEPQHF. DNA of the CDR3: TGTGCCAGCAGCTTACGGGGACTACCTCAGGAGCCCCAGCATTTT.

CDR3 loop: CASRKSGTPGTGELFF. The CDR3 DNA reads TGTGCCAGTAGAAAATCCGGGACCCCTGGGACCGGGGAGCTGTTTTTT. This chain links TRBV19 with TRBJ2-2; perhaps D is TRBD1 or TRBD2 (5 bases each). Germline CDR1 reads LNHDA; CDR2 reads SQIVND (reference sequence). Trimming removed 6 bases at V and 5 bases at J, with 19 bases between. CDR3 length equals 16 residues.

The CDR3 protein is CASSRDRATDTQYF. CDR3 DNA sequence: TGTGCCAGCAGCAGGGACAGAGCGACAGATACGCAGTATTTT. This chain uses TRBV5-5 with TRBJ2-3, with TRBD1 matching over 7 bases. J was trimmed by 3 bases and V by 4 bases; bases with no gene match: 5. The length of the CDR3 is 14 residues. Looked up from germline, CDR1 is SGHKS and CDR2 is YYEKEE (reference sequence).

The chain joins TRBV28 to TRBJ2-1; 9 nucleotides align to TRBD1. In germline, CDR1 is MDHEN, CDR2 SYDVKM. The CDR3 extends over 18 amino acids. The J segment lost 3 bases and the V segment lost 5 bases, leaving 14 bases of the junction unmatched. Here the CDR3 reads CASSEGDRVTTVYNEQFF. The CDR3 nucleotides read TGTGCCAGCAGTGAGGGGGACAGGGTGACAACGGTCTACAATGAGCAGTTCTTC.

This clone was picked up one time. This chain connects TRBV9 to TRBJ1-2; D unresolved. The CDR3 has 15 residues. V lost 6 bases, J lost 6 bases, and 21 bases lay in between. CDR1 and CDR2 from the germline V gene are SGDLS and YYNGEE. The CDR3 coding sequence is TGTGCCAGCAACTCCTTTAGTGAGGGCTATAATGGCTACACCTTC. It translates to CASNSFSEGYNGYTF.

This rearrangement joins TRBV28 to TRBJ2-1; D is possibly TRBD1 or TRBD2 (5 bases each). Germline values: CDR1 MDHEN, CDR2 SYDVKM. Deletions cut 2 bases from V and 4 bases from J, with 9 bases between. This CDR3 comprises 14 residues. The CDR3 sequence: CASSLRGRYNEQFF. As DNA, the CDR3 is TGTGCCAGCAGTTTAAGGGGACGGTACAATGAGCAGTTCTTC.

This clone has a single count. This chain joins TRBV7-3 and TRBJ2-1, with 7 bases identical to TRBD2. J gave up 6 bases and V 6 bases, and 8 bases lay outside the gene matches. There are 14 residues in the CDR3. Looked up from germline, CDR1 is SGHTA and CDR2 is FQGTGA. The CDR3 loop reads CASSRGGGANEQFF. Here the CDR3 DNA reads TGTGCCAGCAGTCGCGGGGGAGGTGCCAATGAGCAGTTCTTC.

The V gene is TRBV9, the J gene TRBJ2-7; D gene unclear. The CDR3 consists of 15 residues. Germline CDR1 reads SGDLS; CDR2 reads YYNGEE. V lost 0 bases to trimming and J lost 5 bases, with 15 bases between them. CDR3 sequence reads: CASSVATLSDNEQYF. DNA for the CDR3: TGTGCCAGCAGCGTAGCTACGCTTTCGGATAACGAGCAGTACTTC.

The gene calls are TRBV19 and TRBJ2-1; 14 bases align to TRBD2. In germline, CDR1 is LNHDA, CDR2 SQIVND (reference sequence). The CDR3 runs 14 residues. Trimming took 8 bases from V and 8 from J; bases not matched to a gene: 5. This CDR3 reads CASRRLAGGDEQFF. The CDR3 DNA reads as TGTGCCAGTCGAAGACTAGCGGGAGGGGATGAGCAGTTCTTC.

The V call is TRBV5-6, the J call TRBJ2-6; D might be TRBD1 or TRBD2, each matching 5 bases. The CDR3 loop spans 15 amino acids. Looked up from germline, CDR1 is SGHDT and CDR2 is YYEEEE. V was cut by 4 bases and J by 6 bases, with 14 bases left in between. CDR3 protein: CASSGTGYKANVLTF. The CDR3 DNA reads TGTGCCAGCAGCGGGACCGGTTACAAGGCCAACGTCCTGACTTTC.

The rearrangement uses TRBV2 and TRBJ2-7; 8 nucleotides agree with TRBD2. Germline V gene data show CDR1 as SNHLY and CDR2 as FYNNEI. V trimming: 5 bases; J trimming: 12 bases; junction bases outside the gene matches: 9. The CDR3 loop spans 12 amino acids. Written as DNA, the CDR3 is TGTGCCAGCAGTTCTTCTAGCGGGCGGGTGTACTTC. Its protein is CASSSSSGRVYF.

The gene calls are TRBV7-3 and TRBJ2-7; 8 bases fit TRBD2. CDR3 length: 16 amino acids. Germline CDR1 reads SGHTA; CDR2 reads FQGTGA. Trimming at V came to 5 bases and at J to 2 bases, leaving 11 bases not matched to a gene. CDR3 nucleotide sequence: TGTGCCAGCAGCCTCGGGGTAGCGGGAAACACCTACGAGCAGTACTTC. It encodes CASSLGVAGNTYEQYF.

V usage is TRBV21-1 and J usage is TRBJ1-1; the table assigns TRBD1, which was not confirmed against the DNA. TRBV21-1 constitutes a pseudogene. CDR3 size: 12 residues. The CDR3 coding sequence is TGTGCCAGCAGCAAGGACAGCACTGAAGCTTTCTTT. Translating gives CASSKDSTEAFF.

V usage is TRBV6-1 and J usage is TRBJ1-5; D might be TRBD1 (5 bases). The CDR3 extends over 12 amino acids. Trimming removed 7 bases from V and 9 bases from J, with 13 bases in between. Germline V CDR1 and CDR2: MNHNS, SASEGT. CDR3 amino acids: CASTSGMRPQHF. The CDR3 DNA reads TGTGCCAGCACCTCAGGGATGCGGCCCCAGCATTTT.